The clone carrying this T cell receptor (beta chain) was observed many times. The data originate from a study of neurological immune-mediated disorders. Each CDR3 protein is one row after TCRdb ran MiXCR on the 5' RACE reads. Counted here are more than 15,000 distinct CDR3 sequences, 13% to 15% occurring once; the ten biggest clones make up 7.8%. The CDR3 sequence is 15 residues long. Trimming pared 1 base from V and 5 bases from J, leaving 14 bases between. In germline, CDR1 is SGHDN, CDR2 FVKESK. Sequencing was performed on CD4+ T cells from blood. V and J are TRBV14 and TRBJ2-5; D perhaps matches TRBD2 (7 bases). The clonotype comes from a woman aged 60 to 75 with HTLV-1-associated myelopathy (HAM/TSP). Here the CDR3 reads CASSQAFGGQETQYF. For the CDR3, the DNA is TGTGCCAGCAGCCAAGCTTTCGGGGGGCAGGAGACCCAGTACTTC.